The T cell receptor (beta chain) described here comes from a study of shared clonotypes between healthy human individuals. Study at large: Two women and a few men aged 18 to 49 served as donors. Whole-study findings and limits: Clonotypes shared by all four donors outscored non-shared clonotypes in generation probability. The researchers took only blood, and tissue repertoires probably look different.

About this clone: Its antigen is unknown.

For sorted subsets, approximately 0.2 ug DNA per replicate equaled tens of thousands of T cell genomes. Profiled with immunoSEQ multiplex PCR; TCRdb holds only in-frame clones, not every one. Of hundreds of thousands of clones in the sample, roughly 96% are singletons; the top ten hold about 0.12%. The CDR3 extends over 15 amino acids. Germline CDR1 and CDR2: SGHTS and YDEGEE. Between the trimmed V and J ends, which lost 1 base and 6 bases, there was a span of 14 bases. Cells designated naive CD8 were CD45RO-negative and were positively selected for CCR7, with terminally differentiated effector memory CD45RA+ cells excluded.

Input material: naive CD8+ T cells sorted from blood. The rearrangement joins TRBV5-8 to TRBJ2-4, with D possibly TRBD1 on 6 matching bases. This receptor was identified in a woman aged 30 to 39 in good health. CDR3 region: CASSLSWGQRNIQYF. The DNA for the CDR3 is TGTGCCAGCAGCTTGAGTTGGGGGCAAAGAAACATTCAGTACTTC.